This TCR beta chain derives from a study of blood T cell repertoires in COVID-19. This clone was counted at least ten times. The germline CDR1 and CDR2 sequences are SEHNR and FQNEAQ (reference sequence). Trimming removed 7 bases from V and 9 bases from J, with 16 bases in between. CDR3 size: 13 residues. Libraries were prepared by immunoSEQ multiplex PCR; TCRdb keeps only in-frame clonotypes and omits some of them. The repertoire holds about 110,000 clones, with about 75% as singletons. The clonotype was recovered from an elderly man with acute or convalescent COVID-19. The sample consisted of peripheral blood. V usage is TRBV7-9 and J usage is TRBJ2-1; tentative D call: TRBD2 (5 bases). The CDR3 bases are TGTGCCAGCACCACGGACGGAGGAATTGAGCAGTTCTTC. It specifies CASTTDGGIEQFF.